These 29 T cell receptor beta chains were all obtained from the same sample, sequenced in a study of tissue T cells after allogeneic stem cell transplantation. Profiled with immunoSEQ multiplex PCR; TCRdb holds only in-frame clones, not every one. The table has roughly 6,100 clones, around 70% seen once; the top ten hold roughly 7.5%. Sequencing used tissue from the rectum, obtained at autopsy. These receptors were obtained from a woman between 18 and 50 years old with breast cancer.

This clone has just one count. The chain links TRBV11-3 to TRBJ2-5; D perhaps matches TRBD2 (5 bases). CDR3 length equals 13 residues. V was clipped by 5 bases and J by 5 bases, with 12 bases between them. CDR1 is SGHNT, CDR2 YENEEA, per germline. CDR3: CASSLAGMETQYF. The CDR3 coding sequence is TGTGCCAGCAGCCTAGCCGGGATGGAGACCCAGTACTTC. The variable domain in full, with the rest retrieved from reference TRBV11-3 and TRBJ2-5, is EAGVVQSPRYKIIEKKQPVAFWCNPISGHNTLYWYLQNLGQGPELLIRYENEEAVDDSQLPKDRFSAERLKGVDSTLKIQPAELGDSAVYLCASSLAGMETQYFGPGTRLLVL.

A single count supports this clone. The V call is TRBV4-3, the J call TRBJ1-6; D unclear. This CDR3 spans 18 amino acids. Germline assignment: CDR1 LGHNA and CDR2 YSLEER. V gave up 0 bases and J gave up 10 bases, with 22 bases separating them. The CDR3 DNA follows: TGCGCCAGCAGCCAAGAGGTACGGTCGGCGCGGGATCAATCACCCCTCCACTTT. It specifies CASSQEVRSARDQSPLHF.

This clone was seen only a few times. J is TRBJ1-6 and V is TRBV5-4, with no clear D. V dropped 0 bases and J dropped 0 bases, with 4 bases sitting between them. Germline V gives CDR1 SGHNT, CDR2 YYREEE (reference sequence). This CDR3 comprises 15 residues. CDR3 sequence (DNA): TGTGCCAGCAGCTTGGTGAGCTCCTATAATTCACCCCTCCACTTT. Its protein is CASSLVSSYNSPLHF.

This chain links TRBV11-3 with TRBJ2-5; 10 bases match TRBD1. The germline CDR1 and CDR2 sequences are SGHNT and YENEEA. This CDR3 has 14 amino acids. J gave up 4 bases and V 4 bases, and 3 bases lay outside the gene matches. CDR3 in DNA: TGTGCCAGCAGCTCGACAGGGGGCCGAGAGACCCAGTACTTC. This gives the protein CASSSTGGRETQYF.

The chain recombines TRBV28 with TRBJ2-3; TRBD2 is a possible D gene (6 bases). Germline V gene lookup returns CDR1 MDHEN and CDR2 SYDVKM. V lost 3 bases and J 0 bases, leaving 13 bases between the germline ends. The CDR3 sequence is 16 residues long. The CDR3 spells CASSFPRGRSTDTQYF. The CDR3 DNA sequence: TGTGCCAGCAGTTTTCCTCGGGGGAGAAGCACAGATACGCAGTATTTT.

The V and J genes are TRBV11-1 and TRBJ1-6; a weak D match, TRBD1 (6 bases). Looked up from germline, CDR1 is SGHAT and CDR2 is FQDESV (reference sequence). V shed 3 bases and J shed 9 bases, with 12 bases lying between them. This CDR3 comprises 14 residues. DNA for the CDR3: TGTGCCAGCAGCTTGGGCAGGGGACCTTCACCCCTCCACTTT. It encodes CASSLGRGPSPLHF.

This rearrangement joins TRBV5-1 to TRBJ2-6; D not certain. V lost 4 bases and J lost 0, with 8 bases in between. The germline CDR1 and CDR2 sequences are SGHRS and YFSETQ. The CDR3 contains 15 residues. The CDR3 sequence is CASSLGNSGANVLTF. The DNA of the CDR3 is TGCGCCAGCAGCCTAGGAAACTCTGGGGCCAACGTCCTGACTTTC.

The rearrangement joins TRBV11-1 to TRBJ1-2; D perhaps matches TRBD1 (6 bases). The CDR3 extends over 15 amino acids. Germline V lookup: CDR1 SGHAT, CDR2 FQDESV (reference sequence). V shed 5 bases and J shed 3 bases, with 16 bases lying between them. Here the CDR3 DNA reads TGTGCCAGCAGCGTTGAGGGGGGACGAGACTATGGCTACACCTTC. It codes for CASSVEGGRDYGYTF.

The rearrangement uses TRBV30 and TRBJ2-7; no clear D gene. The CDR3 loop spans 12 amino acids. The germline CDR1 and CDR2 sequences are GTSNPN and SVGIG (reference sequence). The ends were cut back, 2 bases at V and 3 bases at J, with 8 bases in the middle. CDR3 DNA: TGTGCCTGGAGTCCCGACCACTACGAGCAGTACTTC. Its translation is CAWSPDHYEQYF.

The chain couples TRBV7-9 to TRBJ1-1; possible D gene TRBD1, 5 bases. The CDR3 spans 13 residues. Trimming pared 1 base from V and 4 bases from J, leaving 7 bases between. Germline assignment: CDR1 SEHNR and CDR2 FQNEAQ (reference sequence). The CDR3 coding sequence is TGTGCCAGCAGCTTAGAGGGGAGCACTGAAGCTTTCTTT. It yields the protein CASSLEGSTEAFF.

V and J are TRBV2 and TRBJ2-5; D gene uncertain. Per germline, CDR1 SNHLY and CDR2 FYNNEI. The CDR3 extends over 12 amino acids. The ends were cut back, 6 bases at V and 0 bases at J, with 5 bases in the middle. The CDR3 loop reads CASRTDQETQYF. CDR3 in DNA: TGTGCCAGCAGGACGGACCAAGAGACCCAGTACTTC.

The chain combines TRBV30 with TRBJ1-6, with a tentative D call TRBD1 (6 bases). The CDR3 covers 15 residues. Per germline, CDR1 GTSNPN and CDR2 SVGIG (reference sequence). Deletions cut 1 base from V and 8 bases from J, with 15 bases between. CDR3 sequence (DNA): TGTGCCTGGAGTGCGATGGGGCAGGGGCATTCACCCCTCCACTTT. Its protein product is CAWSAMGQGHSPLHF. Full variable domain (rest looked up from reference TRBV30 and TRBJ1-6): SQTIHQWPATLVQPVGSPLSLECTVEGTSNPNLYWYRQAAGRGLQLLFYSVGIGQISSEVPQNLSASRPQDRQFILSSKKLLLSDSGFYLCAWSAMGQGHSPLHFGNGTRLTVT.

V usage is TRBV28 and J usage is TRBJ2-5; D uncertain. The CDR3 totals 14 residues. Germline CDR1 MDHEN, CDR2 SYDVKM. V was cut by 5 bases and J by 1 base, with 11 bases left in between. CDR3 sequence: CASSPLGFQETQYF. The CDR3 DNA reads as TGTGCCAGCAGTCCCCTGGGATTCCAAGAGACCCAGTACTTC.

This sequence joins TRBV3-1 (or the pseudogene TRBV3-2) and TRBJ1-2; D is undetermined. V shed 1 base and J shed 5 bases, with 11 bases lying between them. The germline V gene has CDR1 LGHDT and CDR2 YNNKEL (reference sequence). The CDR3 is made up of 14 amino acids. CDR3 residues: CASSQAEGGYGYTF. The CDR3 nucleotides read TGTGCCAGCAGCCAAGCGGAGGGTGGGTATGGCTACACCTTC.

The gene calls are TRBV7-8 and TRBJ2-7; the match to TRBD2 covers 7 bases. Looked up from germline, CDR1 is SGHVS and CDR2 is FQNEAQ. The CDR3 consists of 15 residues. Trimming took 5 bases from V and 4 from J; bases not matched to a gene: 11. CDR3 region: CASSAKSGVLYEQYF. In nucleotides, the CDR3 is TGTGCCAGCAGCGCCAAAAGCGGGGTTCTTTACGAGCAGTACTTC.

This clone was counted between two and nine times. The rearrangement joins TRBV10-1 to TRBJ2-7; D unclear. The CDR3 covers 13 residues. CDR1 is WNHNN, CDR2 SYGVQD, per germline (reference sequence). Trimming took off 7 bases at V and 0 bases at J, with 10 bases between the two ends. The chain's CDR3 is CASITGPSYEQYF. CDR3 sequence (DNA): TGCGCCAGCATTACCGGGCCCTCCTACGAGCAGTACTTC.

Within the sample, this clone is large. The rearrangement joins TRBV7-9 to TRBJ1-1; tentative D call: TRBD1 (6 bases). V lost 5 bases and J lost 3, with 16 bases in between. This CDR3 has 15 amino acids. Germline loops: CDR1 SEHNR, CDR2 FQNEAQ (reference sequence). CDR3 nucleotide sequence: TGTGCCAGCAGCCCTACGGCGGCAGGGGACACTGAAGCTTTCTTT. Residues: CASSPTAAGDTEAFF.

This clone was seen only once. The CDR3 sequence: CASSISGLSQETQYF. The CDR3 DNA follows: TGTGCCAGTAGTATCTCAGGGCTAAGCCAAGAGACCCAGTACTTC. The chain uses TRBV19 and TRBJ2-5; D possibly corresponds to TRBD1 (5 bases). Trimming cost V 3 bases and J 1 base, with 12 bases left between them. Germline V lookup: CDR1 LNHDA, CDR2 SQIVND (reference sequence). There are 15 residues in the CDR3.

This clone was counted only a few times. Other DNA sequences of this sample code for an identical CDR3. This chain connects TRBV19 to TRBJ1-5; D might be TRBD1 (6 bases). This CDR3 comprises 15 residues. Trimming took 2 bases from V and 4 from J, leaving 12 bases between them. Germline CDR1 LNHDA, CDR2 SQIVND (reference sequence). The CDR3 loop reads CASSIRDTLNQPQHF. The CDR3 region has the DNA TGTGCCAGTAGTATAAGGGACACGCTGAATCAGCCCCAGCATTTT.

The chain carries TRBV28 and TRBJ2-7, with 8 bases fitting TRBD2. Germline-derived CDR1 and CDR2 are MDHEN and SYDVKM. This CDR3 is 13 amino acids long. The junction had 4 bases not matched to a gene; V was cut back by 6 bases and J by 3 bases. The DNA for the CDR3 is TGTGCCAGCAGCCGACTAGCGATCTACGAGCAGTACTTC. Amino acids: CASSRLAIYEQYF.

The rearrangement links TRBV21-1 to TRBJ1-1; the D call TRBD1 from the table was never checked on the DNA. TRBV21-1 is shown as a pseudogene. This CDR3 spans 18 amino acids. For the CDR3, the DNA is TGTGCCAGCAGCCCCCCCGGGACAGGGGCGCCCGTGAACACTGAAGCTTTCTTT. Encoded protein: CASSPPGTGAPVNTEAFF.

CDR3 bases: TGTGCCAGCAGCTTCGGGACTCCCAATGAGCAGTTCTTC. Translating it yields CASSFGTPNEQFF. The rearrangement uses TRBV11-2 and TRBJ2-1, with a tentative D call TRBD2 (6 bases). CDR1 is SGHAT, CDR2 FQNNGV, per germline. The CDR3 spans 13 residues. V gave up 3 bases and J gave up 6 bases, with 9 bases separating them.

The chain uses TRBV7-2 and TRBJ2-5, with D maybe TRBD2 (5 bases). The CDR3 contains 14 residues. V lost 2 bases and J 5 bases, leaving 12 bases between the germline ends. CDR1 and CDR2 (germline): SGHTA, FQGNSA. CDR3 sequence: CASSLNAGEETQYF. The CDR3 region has the DNA TGTGCCAGCAGCTTAAACGCGGGTGAGGAGACCCAGTACTTC. The full variable domain, rest sourced from reference TRBV7-2 and TRBJ2-5, is GAGVSQSPSNKVTEKGKDVELRCDPISGHTALYWYRQSLGQGLEFLIYFQGNSAPDKSGLPSDRFSAERTGGSVSTLTIQRTQQEDSAVYLCASSLNAGEETQYFGPGTRLLVL.

The chain uses TRBV16 and TRBJ2-1; D remains ambiguous. Trimming cost V 1 base and J 1 base, with 17 bases left between them. This CDR3 spans 18 amino acids. Germline CDR1 is KGHSY and CDR2 is FQNENV. CDR3 loop: CASSQLVLLRGSYNEQFF. CDR3 DNA: TGTGCCAGCAGCCAATTAGTCTTGTTAAGAGGTTCCTACAATGAGCAGTTCTTC.

This clone was observed a handful of times. CDR3 sequence: CASSDEVGDGANVLTF. CDR3 nucleotide sequence: TGTGCCAGCAGTGACGAGGTCGGTGATGGGGCCAACGTCCTGACTTTC. This chain links TRBV6-4 with TRBJ2-6, with D hard to call. V lost 2 bases and J lost 3, with 11 bases in between. The germline V gene encodes CDR1 MRHNA and CDR2 SNTAGT. This CDR3 region has 16 residues.

The V call is TRBV18, the J call TRBJ1-1; 10 positions match TRBD1. The CDR3 runs 15 residues. Germline CDR1 and CDR2: KGHSH and LQKENI. V shed 1 base and J 7 bases; nucleotides not matched to a gene: 6. The CDR3 nucleotides read TGTGCCAGCTCACCACTGGGACAGGGGACCCTTGAAGCTTTCTTT. Its protein product is CASSPLGQGTLEAFF.

The chain combines TRBV28 with TRBJ1-5; possible D gene TRBD1, 5 bases. The CDR3 is 15 residues long. From germline, CDR1 is MDHEN and CDR2 SYDVKM. V was cut by 6 bases and J by 4 bases, with 16 bases left in between. The CDR3 coding sequence is TGTGCCAGCAGGCCTAGGACTTGGGGGAATCAGCCCCAGCATTTT. Its translation: CASRPRTWGNQPQHF. Filled out from reference TRBV28 and TRBJ1-5, the complete variable domain reads DVKVTQSSRYLVKRTGEKVFLECVQDMDHENMFWYRQDPGLGLRLIYFSYDVKMKEKGDIPEGYSVSREKKERFSLILESASTNQTSMYLCASRPRTWGNQPQHFGDGTRLSIL.

V and J are TRBV4-3 and TRBJ2-1; 9 bases align to TRBD2. CDR1 and CDR2 from the germline V gene are LGHNA and YSLEER. The CDR3 runs 17 residues. The V gene end was trimmed by 2 bases and the J gene end by 10 bases; junction bases not matched to a gene: 15. In DNA form, the CDR3 reads TGCGCCAGCAGCCAACGATATGGCGGGAGGGCCGATGGGGAGCAGTTCTTC. It yields the protein CASSQRYGGRADGEQFF.

This chain connects TRBV29-1 to TRBJ1-6, with D tentatively TRBD1 (6 bases). The CDR3 is 14 amino acids. Germline values: CDR1 SQVTM, CDR2 ANQGSEA. The V gene lost 4 bases and the J gene lost 9 bases, with 16 bases spanning the gap. CDR3 nucleotides: TGCAGCGTTGCTATCGGGGGCGAGGCTTCACCCCTCCACTTT. Amino acid sequence: CSVAIGGEASPLHF.